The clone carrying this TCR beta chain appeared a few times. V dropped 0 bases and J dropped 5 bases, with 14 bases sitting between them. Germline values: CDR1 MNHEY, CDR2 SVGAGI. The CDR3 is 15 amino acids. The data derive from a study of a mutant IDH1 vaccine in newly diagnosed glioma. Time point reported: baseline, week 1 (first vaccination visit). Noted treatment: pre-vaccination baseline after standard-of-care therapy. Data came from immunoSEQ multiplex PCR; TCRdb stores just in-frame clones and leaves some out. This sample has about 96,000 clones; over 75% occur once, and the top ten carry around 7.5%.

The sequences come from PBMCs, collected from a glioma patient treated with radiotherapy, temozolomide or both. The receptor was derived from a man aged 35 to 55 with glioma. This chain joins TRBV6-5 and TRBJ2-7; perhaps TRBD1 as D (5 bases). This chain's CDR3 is CASSYSGDAGDEQYF. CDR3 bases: TGTGCCAGCAGTTACTCAGGGGATGCTGGTGACGAGCAGTACTTC.